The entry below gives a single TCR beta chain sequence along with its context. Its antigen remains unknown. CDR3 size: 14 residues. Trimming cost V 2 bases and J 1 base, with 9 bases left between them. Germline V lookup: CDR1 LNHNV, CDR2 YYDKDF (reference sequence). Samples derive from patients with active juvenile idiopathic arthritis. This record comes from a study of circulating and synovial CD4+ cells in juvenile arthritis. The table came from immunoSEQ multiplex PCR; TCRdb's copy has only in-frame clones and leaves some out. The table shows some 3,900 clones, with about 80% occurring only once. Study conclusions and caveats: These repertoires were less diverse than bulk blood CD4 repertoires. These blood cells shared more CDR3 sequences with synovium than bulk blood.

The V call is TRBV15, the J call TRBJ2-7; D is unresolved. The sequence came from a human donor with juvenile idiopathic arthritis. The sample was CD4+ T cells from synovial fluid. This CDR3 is CATSRHSGSYEQYF. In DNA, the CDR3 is TGTGCCACCAGCAGACACAGTGGGTCCTACGAGCAGTACTTC. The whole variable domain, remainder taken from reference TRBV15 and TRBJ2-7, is DAMVIQNPRYQVTQFGKPVTLSCSQTLNHNVMYWYQQKSSQAPKLLFHYYDKDFNNEADTPDNFQSRRPNTSFCFLDIRSPGLGDTAMYLCATSRHSGSYEQYFGPGTRLTVT.